The 19 T cell receptor beta chains presented below share a single source sample, sequenced in a study of T cell changes during pregnancy in multiple sclerosis. Sequencing used immunoSEQ multiplex PCR; TCRdb keeps in-frame clones, though not all of them. The table shows about 46,000 clones, with more than 85% occurring only once. This sample comprised CD8+ T cells from peripheral blood mononuclear cells, obtained after pregnancy. The receptors stem from a female donor with multiple sclerosis, enrolled in a pregnancy study.

The chain recombines TRBV4-3 with TRBJ2-1, with TRBD2 identical over 11 bases. Trimming at V came to 1 base and at J to 9 bases, leaving 5 bases not matched to a gene. This CDR3 is 15 amino acids long. Germline V gene lookup returns CDR1 LGHNA and CDR2 YSLEER. The CDR3 DNA is TGCGCCAGCAGCCAAGTAGCGGGGGGGCCTCTTGAGCAGTTCTTC. It codes for CASSQVAGGPLEQFF.

The chain recombines TRBV27 with TRBJ1-2; D gene uncertain. The CDR3 extends over 13 amino acids. V lost 6 bases and J lost 4, with 12 bases in between. CDR1 and CDR2 from the germline V gene are MNHEY and SMNVEV (reference sequence). CDR3 in amino acids: CASSSGVSYGYTF. The CDR3 DNA sequence: TGTGCCAGCAGCTCCGGGGTTAGCTATGGCTACACCTTC.

This chain uses TRBV5-4 with TRBJ2-3; TRBD2 aligns across 8 bases. Germline V gives CDR1 SGHNT, CDR2 YYREEE (reference sequence). This CDR3 has 15 amino acids. V shed 1 base, J shed 4 bases, and the junction held 5 bases outside the gene matches. This CDR3 is CASSLRAGVADTQYF. The CDR3 bases are TGTGCCAGCAGCTTGCGAGCGGGAGTGGCAGATACGCAGTATTTT.

V and J are TRBV30 and TRBJ2-7; 9 positions agree with TRBD2. Germline V CDR1 and CDR2: GTSNPN, SVGIG (reference sequence). Trimming at V came to 3 bases and at J to 1 base, leaving 4 bases not matched to a gene. The CDR3 is 14 amino acids. CDR3 nucleotide sequence: TGTGCCTGGAGGACTAGCGGTGCTTCCTACGAGCAGTACTTC. This codes for CAWRTSGASYEQYF. Filled out from reference TRBV30 and TRBJ2-7, the complete variable domain reads SQTIHQWPATLVQPVGSPLSLECTVEGTSNPNLYWYRQAAGRGLQLLFYSVGIGQISSEVPQNLSASRPQDRQFILSSKKLLLSDSGFYLCAWRTSGASYEQYFGPGTRLTVT.

In its sample, this clone was seen once. This chain links TRBV19 with TRBJ2-1, with D perhaps matching TRBD2 (6 bases). Looked up from germline, CDR1 is LNHDA and CDR2 is SQIVND (reference sequence). The CDR3 loop spans 12 amino acids. The germline V and J ends were trimmed by 5 bases and 6 bases, with 8 bases remaining between them. In DNA, the CDR3 is TGTGCCAGTAGTCTAGCGTCCAATGAGCAGTTCTTC. This codes for CASSLASNEQFF.

The rearrangement uses TRBV11-2 and TRBJ1-2; D gene uncertain. This CDR3 comprises 13 residues. Germline V CDR1 and CDR2: SGHAT, FQNNGV. V shed 4 bases and J shed 8 bases, with 14 bases lying between them. The CDR3 DNA follows: TGTGCCAGCAGCTCACTTAGACAACCCGGCTACACCTTC. As protein: CASSSLRQPGYTF.

This sequence joins TRBV19 and TRBJ2-2, with 7 nucleotides matching TRBD2. The CDR3 length is 12 residues. The V segment lost 9 bases and the J segment 3 bases; nucleotides outside the gene matches: 1. CDR1 and CDR2 (germline): LNHDA, SQIVND (reference sequence). CDR3 bases: TGTGCCAGCCGGGGGGACACCGGGGAGCTGTTTTTT. Translating gives CASRGDTGELFF.

This chain links TRBV18 with TRBJ2-1; 10 bases map to TRBD2. The CDR3 contains 16 residues. CDR1 and CDR2 from the germline V gene are KGHSH and LQKENI. J was trimmed by 7 bases and V by 3 bases; bases with no gene match: 9. This CDR3 is CASSPIIAGGWNEQFF. The CDR3 DNA is TGTGCCAGCTCACCGATAATAGCGGGGGGTTGGAATGAGCAGTTCTTC.

This clone came up once. This chain uses TRBV5-6 with TRBJ2-7, with unresolved D. The CDR3 has 11 amino acids. CDR1 is SGHDT, CDR2 YYEEEE, per germline. The V end lost 3 bases, the J end lost 3 bases, and 4 bases lay between the germline ends. As DNA, the CDR3 is TGTGCCAGCAGCTCAGACTACGAGCAGTACTTC. Its protein is CASSSDYEQYF.

The rearrangement joins TRBV19 to TRBJ1-2, with 7 bases identical to TRBD1. The trim removed 10 bases at V and 5 bases at J, leaving 13 bases unmatched. This CDR3 comprises 14 residues. The germline CDR1 and CDR2 sequences are LNHDA and SQIVND (reference sequence). Here the CDR3 reads CAILIDRDGYGYTF. Here the CDR3 DNA reads TGTGCCATCCTAATCGACAGGGACGGGTATGGCTACACCTTC.

V usage is TRBV4-1 and J usage is TRBJ1-5; possible D gene TRBD1, 5 bases. Germline V gene sequence: CDR1 MGHRA, CDR2 YSYEKL. V gave up 0 bases and J gave up 0 bases, with 9 bases separating them. The CDR3 has 16 amino acids. The CDR3 protein is CASSQEKGNSNQPQHF. In DNA form, the CDR3 reads TGCGCCAGCAGCCAAGAAAAGGGGAATAGCAATCAGCCCCAGCATTTT.

The rearrangement uses TRBV10-1 and TRBJ2-1; D possibly corresponds to TRBD2 (6 bases). V was trimmed by 5 bases and J by 0 bases, leaving 11 bases between them. The CDR3 runs to 15 residues. Germline CDR1 WNHNN, CDR2 SYGVQD (reference sequence). CDR3 DNA: TGCGCCAGCAGTCGGGACTTCAGCTCCTACAATGAGCAGTTCTTC. This codes for CASSRDFSSYNEQFF.

V usage is TRBV5-4 and J usage is TRBJ1-3, with D perhaps matching TRBD1 (6 bases). This CDR3 spans 16 amino acids. The V and J ends lost 4 bases and 0 bases respectively, with 14 bases between them. Germline CDR1 and CDR2: SGHNT and YYREEE (reference sequence). CDR3 DNA sequence: TGTGCCAGCAGCGCACAGGGACCTTCCTCTGGAAACACCATATATTTT. Amino acids: CASSAQGPSSGNTIYF.

This rearrangement joins TRBV10-2 to TRBJ2-1; 11 bases agree with TRBD2. Germline V CDR1 and CDR2: WSHSY, SAAADI. CDR3 size: 15 residues. J lost 4 bases, V lost 8 bases, and 7 bases had no gene match. The CDR3 DNA reads as TGCGCCAGCGGAAATACTAGCGGGAGATACAATGAGCAGTTCTTC. As protein: CASGNTSGRYNEQFF.

This chain uses TRBV5-1 with TRBJ1-1; TRBD1 might be the D (6 bases). Trimming left V 4 bases short and J 2 bases short, with 9 bases between. This CDR3 is built from 13 residues. Germline CDR1 is SGHRS and CDR2 is YFSETQ. The CDR3 sequence is CASSRTDNTEAFF. Here the CDR3 DNA reads TGCGCCAGCAGCCGGACAGATAACACTGAAGCTTTCTTT.

As DNA, the CDR3 is TGTGCCAGCAGTGTCTCAAGGACAGGGCGTTACGAGCAGTACTTC. This gives the protein CASSVSRTGRYEQYF. The chain uses TRBV6-1 and TRBJ2-7, with 8 bases lining up with TRBD1. Germline V lookup: CDR1 MNHNS, CDR2 SASEGT. There are 15 residues in the CDR3. V shed 4 bases and J 4 bases; nucleotides not matched to a gene: 9.

The V and J genes are TRBV18 and TRBJ2-4; TRBD2 aligns across 8 bases. The germline CDR1 and CDR2 sequences are KGHSH and LQKENI. V was pared by 5 bases and J by 2 bases, with 8 bases of the junction left unmatched. The CDR3 has 16 residues. The CDR3 loop reads CASSSTGGPSKNIQYF. In nucleotides, the CDR3 is TGTGCCAGCTCATCAACGGGGGGGCCCTCCAAAAACATTCAGTACTTC.

The gene calls are TRBV5-4 and TRBJ1-3, with a weak D call TRBD1 (6 bases). The V gene lost 2 bases and the J gene lost 4 bases, with 13 bases spanning the gap. In germline, CDR1 is SGHNT, CDR2 YYREEE (reference sequence). The CDR3 is 15 residues long. The CDR3 DNA reads as TGTGCCAGCAGCTTATTTTCAGGGGCAGGAAACACCATATATTTT. This encodes CASSLFSGAGNTIYF.

The gene calls are TRBV30 and TRBJ2-3, with TRBD1 identical over 9 bases. V lost 0 bases and J lost 2; bases outside the gene matches: 6. CDR1 is GTSNPN, CDR2 SVGIG, per germline (reference sequence). This CDR3 spans 16 amino acids. The CDR3 region has the DNA TGTGCCTGGAGTGTTGGACAGGGGTCCCACACAGATACGCAGTATTTT. Protein product: CAWSVGQGSHTDTQYF.